The rows below give T cell receptor beta chains drawn from one sample of a study of T-cell memory formation after mild COVID-19. TCRdb redid the calling of the 5' RACE reads with MiXCR, one entry per CDR3 protein. The data contain around 250,000 distinct CDR3 sequences, 15% to 20% of them singletons. Material: PBMCs or a T cell subset sorted from them (not recorded which). The origin of the receptors is a man aged 18 to 35 who had mild COVID-19 (a few samples of this study predate the infection). Cell type and time point are not known. Each CDR3 is given with its conserved first and last residue. D genes are given only for firm matches. Rows may omit the clone size; those that give it use once, few, many or a size class.

>TRBJ2-2|TRBD2|TRBV7-8|-
TGTGCCAGCAGCAACCCAGCGGGGGGGACCACCGGGGAGCTGTTTTTT
CASSNPAGGTTGELFF
>TRBJ1-1|TRBD1|TRBV5-4|-
TGTGCCAGCAGCTTGGGAGGGACAGGGGGCGCCGGGAGGGCTTTCTTT
CASSLGGTGGAGRAFF
>TRBJ2-2|TRBD1|TRBV6-1|-
TGTGCCAGCACCCCATTGACAGGGGAGTACACCGGGGAGCTGTTTTTT
CASTPLTGEYTGELFF
>TRBJ2-5|TRBD1|TRBV7-2|-
TGTGCCAGCAGCTTCCAGACAGGGGCGGGGGAGACCCAGTACTTC
CASSFQTGAGETQYF
>TRBJ1-5|-|TRBV7-9|-
TGTGCCAGCACCACAGGGAATCAGCCCCAGCATTTT
CASTTGNQPQHF
>TRBJ2-2|-|TRBV5-1|few
TGCGCCAGCAGCTGGGGACTCGAGGGCGGGGAGCTGTTTTTT
CASSWGLEGGELFF
>TRBJ2-7|TRBD1|TRBV3-1|-
TGTGCCAGCAGCCCCCCGGGACAGCTCGCCTACGAGCAGTACTTC
CASSPPGQLAYEQYF
>TRBJ2-1|TRBD2|TRBV12-3/TRBV12-4|few
TGTGCCAGCGGAGGGACTAGCGGGGACAATGAGCAGTTCTTC
CASGGTSGDNEQFF
>TRBJ1-2|-|TRBV20-1|many
TGCAGTGCCGCACAGGGAACGGCTAACTATGGCTACACCTTC
CSAAQGTANYGYTF
>TRBJ1-3|TRBD1|TRBV7-2|-
TGTGCCAGCAGCACAGGGGCCACCATATATTTT
CASSTGATIYF
>TRBJ1-2|-|TRBV19|few
TGTGCCAGTAGTATAGTTGGCGGAACTATTGCCTACACCTTC
CASSIVGGTIAYTF
>TRBJ1-4|-|TRBV4-1|few
TGCGCCAGCAGCGAACGGGGTGTGAGTGAAAAACTGTTTTTT
CASSERGVSEKLFF
>TRBJ1-5|TRBD1|TRBV7-2|-
TGTGCCACCGCCACAGGGGATTCGAAACCCCAGCATTTT
CATATGDSKPQHF
>TRBJ1-5|-|TRBV11-2|few
TGTGCCAGCAGTCTTGACAGATCAGGCCAGCCCCAGCATTTT
CASSLDRSGQPQHF
>TRBJ2-3|-|TRBV10-1|-
TGCGCCAGCAGTGATACGGGGGGCCTTCTGGATACGCAGTATTTT
CASSDTGGLLDTQYF
>TRBJ1-1|-|TRBV7-9|-
TGTGCCAGCAGCCGCGTCGGACATGAAGCTTTCTTT
CASSRVGHEAFF